What follows are 17 T cell receptor beta chains derived from one specimen sequenced in a study of blood T cells in healthy people across ages. Then a second PCR, running roughly 7 to 11 cycles, was carried out with a sample-barcoded 5' primer and a J-beta primer mix. TCRdb processed the 5' RACE reads anew with MiXCR; each CDR3 protein has one entry. The repertoire holds fewer than 700,000 distinct CDR3 sequences, with less than 45% as singletons. Specimen: blood. The receptors originated from a man older than 75 in good health.

This clonotype was seen repeatedly, ten times or more. The V gene is TRBV9, the J gene TRBJ2-5; 10 positions agree with TRBD2. This CDR3 is 16 amino acids long. After removal of 4 bases from V and 4 bases from J, the junction contained 10 bases not matched to a gene. The germline CDR1 and CDR2 sequences are SGDLS and YYNGEE. The CDR3 protein is CASSYSAGGEGETQYF. CDR3 DNA: TGTGCCAGCAGCTATTCAGCGGGGGGGGAAGGAGAGACCCAGTACTTC.

The rearrangement uses TRBV6-2 or TRBV6-3 and TRBJ2-1; 7 bases match TRBD2. Germline CDR1 and CDR2: MNHEY and SVGEGT. This CDR3 spans 16 amino acids. Trimming removed 9 bases from V and 8 bases from J; junction bases left unmatched: 19. The CDR3 DNA sequence: TGTGCCAGTTCGTCCGAACCGGGACCCGCGGGGGATGAGCAGTTCTTC. It codes for CASSSEPGPAGDEQFF.

The sample holds many counts of this clonotype. The chain employs TRBV20-1 and TRBJ2-5; D is unclear. This CDR3 region has 11 residues. In germline, CDR1 is DFQATT, CDR2 SNEGSKA (reference sequence). CDR3 residues: CSSQLQETQYF. CDR3 sequence (DNA): TGCAGCTCACAGCTACAAGAGACCCAGTACTTC.

Notes on this clonotype: This sequence may be a read error, since a much larger clone differs from it by one base. The chain employs TRBV11-2 and TRBJ2-1; 8 bases match TRBD2. CDR3 size: 17 residues. V lost 5 bases, J lost 7 bases, and 16 bases stayed unmatched. The V gene's germline CDR1 is SGHAT and CDR2 FQNNGV. The CDR3 protein is CASSIVPSGGGQNEQFF. CDR3 sequence (DNA): TGTGCCAGCAGCATAGTCCCCAGCGGGGGCGGGCAGAATGAGCAGTTCTTC.

This sequence joins TRBV18 and TRBJ2-3; the D gene is possibly TRBD2 (7 bases). CDR3 length: 17 amino acids. The germline V gene has CDR1 KGHSH and CDR2 LQKENI. The V end was cut by 2 bases, the J end by 1 base, with 16 bases between. The CDR3 DNA reads TGTGCCAGCTCACCATTTGTGGCGGGGGCCCGCACAGATACGCAGTATTTT. Its translation is CASSPFVAGARTDTQYF.

Comment on this clonotype: Just one base apart from a much larger clone, this may be a read error. The CDR3 coding sequence is TGCGCCAGCAGCCCCGGGACTAGCGGTTTTAATGAGCAGTACTTC. Its protein product is CASSPGTSGFNEQYF. The chain carries TRBV4-3 and TRBJ2-5, with TRBD2 matching over 11 bases. V was clipped by 4 bases and J by 11 bases; unmatched bases: 12. This CDR3 is 15 amino acids long. Per the germline V gene, CDR1 is LGHNA and CDR2 is YSLEER.

The genes are TRBV11-2 and TRBJ2-3; 8 bases are shared with TRBD1. The CDR3 contains 15 residues. Germline CDR1 SGHAT, CDR2 FQNNGV. The ends lost 8 bases at V and 1 base at J; junction bases unmatched: 8. CDR3 residues: CASGVRQGRTDTQYF. The CDR3 DNA sequence: TGTGCCAGCGGGGTTCGACAGGGGCGCACAGATACGCAGTATTTT.

This clonotype was detected ten times or more. The limits of the CDR3 on the DNA are not certain, so only TCRdb's listed CDR3 is given. The rearrangement joins TRBV28 to TRBJ2-5; TRBD1, as called in the table, went unchecked against the DNA. The germline V gene has CDR1 MDHEN and CDR2 SYDVKM. 15 amino acids form the CDR3, both terminal residues included. The CDR3 sequence is CASILAVTGGETQYF.

This chain links TRBV19 with TRBJ1-6; the match to TRBD1 covers 9 bases. This CDR3 is 15 amino acids long. CDR1 is LNHDA, CDR2 SQIVND, per germline (reference sequence). Trimming took 5 bases from V and 8 from J; bases not matched to a gene: 7. The CDR3 is CASSSSDRGYSPLHF. CDR3 nucleotides: TGTGCCAGTAGTTCCTCGGACAGGGGTTATTCACCCCTCCACTTT.

V gene TRBV6-2 or TRBV6-3 combines with J gene TRBJ2-5, with D possibly matching TRBD1 (6 bases). With 6 bases removed from V and 4 bases from J, the gap between germline ends came to 12 bases. The CDR3 contains 13 residues. Germline V gene lookup returns CDR1 MNHEY and CDR2 SVGEGT. As DNA, the CDR3 is TGTGCCAGCAGACGGTGGACAGCAGAGACCCAGTACTTC. As protein: CASRRWTAETQYF.

This clonotype was counted between two and nine times. The CDR3 loop reads CASSGGGLESSGANVLTF. CDR3 DNA: TGTGCCAGCAGCGGGGGGGGACTCGAAAGCTCTGGGGCCAACGTCCTGACTTTC. The V gene is TRBV7-3, the J gene TRBJ2-6; 7 bases map to TRBD2. V shed 5 bases, J shed 0 bases, and the junction held 10 bases outside the gene matches. The V gene's germline CDR1 is SGHTA and CDR2 FQGTGA. The CDR3 covers 18 residues.

This clonotype came up once. The rearrangement joins TRBV20-1 to TRBJ2-5; TRBD1 or TRBD2 may be the D gene (7 bases each). Germline V gene sequence: CDR1 DFQATT, CDR2 SNEGSKA (reference sequence). The CDR3 has 15 amino acids. V was pared by 0 bases and J by 7 bases, with 18 bases between. CDR3: CSAREGGGGTRTQYF. The CDR3 nucleotides read TGCAGTGCTAGAGAGGGAGGGGGCGGTACGCGGACCCAGTACTTC.

The gene calls are TRBV7-3 and TRBJ2-7, with 7 bases lining up with TRBD1. V lost 5 bases, J lost 5 bases, and 6 bases stayed unmatched. The germline CDR1 and CDR2 sequences are SGHTA and FQGTGA. CDR3 length: 13 residues. CDR3 protein: CASSRYRGNEQYF. The CDR3 DNA follows: TGTGCCAGCAGCCGGTACAGGGGAAACGAGCAGTACTTC.

This clonotype was seen more than once but under ten times. The rearrangement uses TRBV30 and TRBJ2-6, with D maybe TRBD2 (5 bases). CDR1 GTSNPN and CDR2 SVGIG come from the germline V gene (reference sequence). This CDR3 contains 15 residues. With 0 bases removed from V and 2 bases from J, the gap between germline ends came to 8 bases. The CDR3 DNA reads TGTGCCTGGAGTGTGCGAGGGACTGGGGCCAACGTCCTGACTTTC. It yields the protein CAWSVRGTGANVLTF.

This sequence joins TRBV9 and TRBJ2-5, with D maybe TRBD1 (5 bases). From germline, CDR1 is SGDLS and CDR2 YYNGEE. CDR3 length: 17 residues. Between the trimmed V and J ends, which lost 0 bases and 0 bases, there was a span of 15 bases. DNA of the CDR3: TGTGCCAGCAGCGTAGTCGCCAGGGCCGGTGACCAAGAGACCCAGTACTTC. Its protein is CASSVVARAGDQETQYF.

The chain is built from TRBV5-1 and TRBJ2-3; D is uncertain. This CDR3 is built from 14 residues. V was trimmed by 7 bases and J by 4 bases, leaving 16 bases between them. Germline V lookup: CDR1 SGHRS, CDR2 YFSETQ. The CDR3 sequence: CASGSPKAADTQYF. CDR3 bases: TGCGCCAGCGGCTCACCGAAGGCGGCAGATACGCAGTATTTT.

This clonotype was picked up a small number of times. The chain links TRBV10-2 to TRBJ2-5, with 12 bases fitting TRBD1. This CDR3 has 15 residues. J was trimmed by 5 bases and V by 6 bases; bases with no gene match: 7. The germline gives CDR1 WSHSY, CDR2 SAAADI. The CDR3 region has the DNA TGCGCCAGCAGAGAGGGGACAGGGGGCCGGGAGACCCAGTACTTC. Protein: CASREGTGGRETQYF.